The TCR beta chain under discussion was sequenced for a study of cytomegalovirus exposure and HLA in healthy donors. Overall study results and limits: Altogether, some 170 TCR beta chains were recorded as cytomegalovirus-associated. Later analysis suggested most CMV-associated TCR beta chains were HLA-restricted.

The study sampled nominally healthy donors, though unrecorded immune exposures were likely. V gave up 1 base and J gave up 13 bases, with 17 bases separating them. The CDR3 length is 13 residues. Germline-derived CDR1 and CDR2 are SGHKS and YYEKEE (reference sequence). Primers included in the PCR were 60 Vbeta and 13 Jbeta primers. Profiled with immunoSEQ multiplex PCR; TCRdb holds only in-frame clones, not every one. The table includes roughly 200,000 clones, roughly 79% detected once. Note on this clone: Its antigen is undetermined.

The rearrangement joins TRBV5-5 to TRBJ1-1; a possible D gene is TRBD1 (6 bases). The source material was PBMCs. The sequence was obtained from a man between 25 and 39 years old in good health and CMV-seronegative. CDR3 nucleotides: TGTGCCAGCAGCTTGTTTCCTGAGACAGGTTGTTTCTTT. This gives the protein CASSLFPETGCFF.